One and the same sample provided the 24 T cell receptor beta chains below, sequenced in a study of cytomegalovirus exposure and HLA in healthy donors. The PCR made use of 60 Vbeta and 13 Jbeta primers. Clones were sequenced by immunoSEQ multiplex PCR, and TCRdb holds only the in-frame ones, with some missing. The profile covers approximately 120,000 clones, with more than 15% appearing a single time and less than 3.5% taken by the ten largest. Sample: PBMCs. The source is a female donor in good health and CMV-seropositive.

This chain uses TRBV4-1 with TRBJ2-1, with TRBD2 identical over 8 bases. The V segment lost 0 bases and the J segment 2 bases; nucleotides outside the gene matches: 3. The length of the CDR3 is 16 residues. CDR1 MGHRA and CDR2 YSYEKL come from the germline V gene. The CDR3 nucleotides are TGCGCCAGCAGCCAAGATGGGACTAGGACCTACAATGAGCAGTTCTTC. It yields the protein CASSQDGTRTYNEQFF.

This chain joins TRBV5-4 and TRBJ2-7, with D perhaps TRBD2 (5 bases). This CDR3 region has 11 residues. Germline V gives CDR1 SGHNT, CDR2 YYREEE (reference sequence). The ends were cut back, 7 bases at V and 6 bases at J, with 11 bases in the middle. The CDR3 DNA is TGTGCCAGCCAGCTGGGGAGCGAGCAGTACTTC. Translating gives CASQLGSEQYF.

The chain joins TRBV7-2 to TRBJ2-7; 11 bases line up with TRBD2. The CDR3 is 13 residues long. After removal of 5 bases from V and 7 bases from J, the junction contained 4 bases not matched to a gene. Germline V lookup: CDR1 SGHTA, CDR2 FQGNSA. The CDR3 DNA follows: TGTGCCAGCAGCAAACTAGCGGGAGTAGAGCAGTACTTC. It is translated as CASSKLAGVEQYF.

The J gene is TRBJ2-3, the V gene TRBV29-1; 7 bases fit TRBD2. J lost 2 bases, V lost 7 bases, and 3 bases had no gene match. The CDR3 totals 12 residues. CDR1 and CDR2 from the germline V gene are SQVTM and ANQGSEA. In DNA, the CDR3 is TGCAGCGCTGGGACTAACACAGATACGCAGTATTTT. This sequence encodes CSAGTNTDTQYF.

This clone was picked up a small number of times. CDR3 loop: CASSLVWATDTQYF. CDR3 coding DNA: TGTGCCAGCAGCTTAGTTTGGGCTACAGATACGCAGTATTTT. The chain carries TRBV7-2 and TRBJ2-3; D is unresolved. The CDR3 contains 14 residues. V was cut by 1 base and J by 3 bases, with 8 bases left in between. CDR1 is SGHTA, CDR2 FQGNSA, per germline.

This clone appeared a few times. The rearrangement joins TRBV9 to TRBJ2-3; 7 bases are shared with TRBD2. With 4 bases clipped from V and 4 bases from J, the junction kept 9 bases outside the gene matches. The CDR3 length is 15 residues. The germline V gene has CDR1 SGDLS and CDR2 YYNGEE. CDR3 loop: CASSLSGDPPDTQYF. DNA for the CDR3: TGTGCCAGCAGCTTGAGCGGGGACCCCCCAGATACGCAGTATTTT.

The chain joins TRBV28 to TRBJ2-7; possible D gene TRBD1, 6 bases. V gave up 0 bases and J gave up 6 bases, with 15 bases separating them. Germline V CDR1 and CDR2: MDHEN, SYDVKM. CDR3 size: 15 residues. The CDR3 sequence: CASSLWDRSPFEQYF. The DNA for the CDR3 is TGTGCCAGCAGTTTATGGGACAGAAGCCCCTTCGAGCAGTACTTC.

This chain links TRBV19 with TRBJ1-1; 7 bases match TRBD1. This CDR3 comprises 16 residues. V was pared by 3 bases and J by 0 bases, with 7 bases of the junction left unmatched. CDR1 is LNHDA and CDR2 is SQIVND in the germline V gene (reference sequence). The DNA for the CDR3 is TGTGCCAGTAGTATCGCGGCAGGGGGTGTGAACACTGAAGCTTTCTTT. This translates into CASSIAAGGVNTEAFF.

This clone was seen more than once but under ten times. V gene TRBV11-2 combines with J gene TRBJ2-3; tentative D call: TRBD2 (6 bases). This CDR3 has 17 residues. Germline assignment: CDR1 SGHAT and CDR2 FQNNGV. Trimming removed 2 bases from V and 0 bases from J, with 15 bases in between. The CDR3 nucleotides read TGTGCCAGCAGCTTATGGGTGGGGCGGGATAGCACAGATACGCAGTATTTT. Translated: CASSLWVGRDSTDTQYF.

The chain uses TRBV9 and TRBJ1-1; no reliable D call. Trimming took 0 bases from V and 4 from J, leaving 10 bases between them. Germline-derived CDR1 and CDR2 are SGDLS and YYNGEE. The CDR3 has 14 residues. Here the CDR3 reads CASSVGQVGTEAFF. The DNA for the CDR3 is TGTGCCAGCAGCGTAGGCCAGGTGGGCACTGAAGCTTTCTTT.

V is TRBV5-1 and J is TRBJ2-5; 9 bases line up with TRBD2. With 4 bases clipped from V and 5 bases from J, the junction kept 6 bases outside the gene matches. Germline CDR1 is SGHRS and CDR2 is YFSETQ. CDR3 length: 14 residues. CDR3 amino acids: CASSKAGGMETQYF. Here the CDR3 DNA reads TGCGCCAGCAGCAAAGCGGGGGGCATGGAGACCCAGTACTTC. The full variable domain, completed using reference TRBV5-1 and TRBJ2-5, is KAGVTQTPRYLIKTRGQQVTLSCSPISGHRSVSWYQQTPGQGLQFLFEYFSETQRNKGNFPGRFSGRQFSNSRSEMNVSTLELGDSALYLCASSKAGGMETQYFGPGTRLLVL.

The rearrangement links TRBV30 to TRBJ1-4; no clear D gene. The CDR3 is 15 residues long. Trimming left V 0 bases short and J 3 bases short, with 11 bases between. CDR1 and CDR2 from the germline V gene are GTSNPN and SVGIG (reference sequence). The CDR3 here is CAWSVWGGPNEKLFF. CDR3 nucleotides: TGTGCCTGGAGTGTATGGGGAGGACCTAATGAAAAACTGTTTTTT. The complete variable domain, with remaining parts taken from reference TRBV30 and TRBJ1-4, reads SQTIHQWPATLVQPVGSPLSLECTVEGTSNPNLYWYRQAAGRGLQLLFYSVGIGQISSEVPQNLSASRPQDRQFILSSKKLLLSDSGFYLCAWSVWGGPNEKLFFGSGTQLSVL.

This sequence joins TRBV5-1 and TRBJ2-7; TRBD1 matches 8 bases. This CDR3 is 17 amino acids long. From germline, CDR1 is SGHRS and CDR2 YFSETQ. J was trimmed by 0 bases and V by 0 bases; bases with no gene match: 8. This CDR3 is CASSLAAAGGFSYEQYF. The CDR3 region has the DNA TGCGCCAGCAGCTTGGCCGCTGCAGGGGGCTTCTCCTACGAGCAGTACTTC.

In its sample, this clone was seen a few times. The rearrangement joins TRBV10-1 to TRBJ2-7; 7 nucleotides line up with TRBD1. Germline values: CDR1 WNHNN, CDR2 SYGVQD (reference sequence). V dropped 5 bases and J dropped 6; count of bases not matched to a gene: 4. This CDR3 has 12 residues. The CDR3 loop reads CASSRTGREQYF. The CDR3 DNA is TGCGCCAGCAGTCGGACAGGTCGCGAGCAGTACTTC.

The chain is built from TRBV7-8 and TRBJ2-5; 11 bases are shared with TRBD2. V dropped 4 bases and J dropped 6; count of bases not matched to a gene: 7. The CDR3 totals 15 residues. Germline CDR1 SGHVS, CDR2 FQNEAQ. The CDR3 DNA is TGTGCCAGCAGCTGGGATAGCGGGGGGGCCCAGACCCAGTACTTC. Amino acids: CASSWDSGGAQTQYF.

This clone was seen only once. The genes are TRBV18 and TRBJ1-2; 8 bases agree with TRBD1. The CDR3 is made up of 15 amino acids. The V gene's germline CDR1 is KGHSH and CDR2 LQKENI. With 4 bases clipped from V and 2 bases from J, the junction kept 6 bases outside the gene matches. CDR3 DNA sequence: TGTGCCAGCTCACTCAAACAGGGGGGCAACTATGGCTACACCTTC. This gives the protein CASSLKQGGNYGYTF.

This clone has only a few counts. The chain carries TRBV29-1 and TRBJ2-5; maybe TRBD2 (5 bases). With the DNA end fitting TRBJ2-7 better, the J assignment may be wrong. CDR1 is SQVTM and CDR2 is ANQGSEA in the germline V gene. The CDR3 is 14 residues long. The CDR3 DNA is TGCAGCGTTCGTGCAGGAGGAGATAGTGACGAGCAGTACTTC. It encodes CSVRAGGDSDEQYF.

This clone was seen more than once but under ten times. The genes are TRBV7-6 and TRBJ2-7, with 7 nucleotides matching TRBD1. V dropped 1 base and J dropped 0; count of bases not matched to a gene: 3. There are 15 residues in the CDR3. Germline CDR1 reads SGHVS; CDR2 reads FNYEAQ. CDR3 loop: CASSLGGDSSYEQYF. The CDR3 nucleotides are TGTGCCAGCAGCTTAGGAGGGGACAGCTCCTACGAGCAGTACTTC.

In its sample, this clone was seen a few times. The chain combines TRBV19 with TRBJ1-5; 12 bases are shared with TRBD1. The CDR3 runs 17 residues. Trimming took 5 bases from V and 2 from J; bases not matched to a gene: 7. Per germline, CDR1 LNHDA and CDR2 SQIVND (reference sequence). CDR3 DNA sequence: TGTGCCAGTAGTTCGCGGGACAGGGGGCGAGGCAATCAGCCCCAGCATTTT. It codes for CASSSRDRGRGNQPQHF.

The V call is TRBV29-1, the J call TRBJ2-7; D is possibly TRBD2 (6 bases). Germline CDR1 SQVTM, CDR2 ANQGSEA. V shed 5 bases and J shed 3 bases, with 14 bases lying between them. The CDR3 totals 13 residues. CDR3: CSVSAGRVYEQYF. The DNA for the CDR3 is TGCAGCGTTTCCGCGGGACGGGTCTACGAGCAGTACTTC.

The chain employs TRBV4-1 and TRBJ2-7; D is unclear. This CDR3 is built from 13 residues. The ends were cut back, 5 bases at V and 6 bases at J, with 14 bases in the middle. Germline CDR1 and CDR2: MGHRA and YSYEKL. CDR3: CASSKTGPGEQYF. CDR3 DNA: TGCGCCAGCAGCAAGACCGGTCCGGGCGAGCAGTACTTC.

Only a few counts were recorded for this clone. The chain combines TRBV27 with TRBJ2-1; 8 bases fit TRBD2. The V gene end was trimmed by 2 bases and the J gene end by 1 base; junction bases not matched to a gene: 1. CDR3 size: 15 residues. Germline CDR1 is MNHEY and CDR2 is SMNVEV (reference sequence). The CDR3 sequence is CASSLGTSSYNEQFF. CDR3 DNA sequence: TGTGCCAGCAGTTTAGGGACTAGTTCCTACAATGAGCAGTTCTTC.

The rearrangement links TRBV6-5 to TRBJ1-1; D is uncertain. Trimming left V 1 base short and J 11 bases short, with 14 bases between. There are 13 residues in the CDR3. Germline-derived CDR1 and CDR2 are MNHEY and SVGAGI. CDR3 sequence reads: CASSYFLRGGAFF. The CDR3 DNA reads as TGTGCCAGCAGTTACTTTCTCCGAGGAGGGGCTTTCTTT.

The CDR3 is CASYRTTVPDEQFF. DNA for the CDR3: TGTGCCAGCTACCGCACCACGGTCCCGGATGAGCAGTTCTTC. The V and J genes are TRBV6-1 and TRBJ2-1; D is undetermined. The CDR3 has 14 amino acids. Trimming shortened V by 8 bases and J by 8 bases, and 19 bases separated the two germline ends. Germline V gene data show CDR1 as MNHNS and CDR2 as SASEGT.